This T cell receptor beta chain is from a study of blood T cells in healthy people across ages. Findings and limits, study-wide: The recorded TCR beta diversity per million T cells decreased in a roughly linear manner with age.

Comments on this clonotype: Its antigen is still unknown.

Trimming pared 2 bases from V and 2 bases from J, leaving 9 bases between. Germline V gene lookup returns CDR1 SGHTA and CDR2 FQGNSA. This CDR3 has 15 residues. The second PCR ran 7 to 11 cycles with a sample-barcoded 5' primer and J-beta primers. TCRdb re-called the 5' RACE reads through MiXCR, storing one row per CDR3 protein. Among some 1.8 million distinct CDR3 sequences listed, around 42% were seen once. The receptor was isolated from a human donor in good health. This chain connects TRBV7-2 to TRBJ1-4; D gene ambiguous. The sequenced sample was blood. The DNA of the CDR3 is TGTGCCAGCAGCTTATCAAGAAACACTAATGAAAAACTGTTTTTT. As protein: CASSLSRNTNEKLFF.